The next 20 T cell receptor beta chains were all read from a single sample in a study of shared clonotypes between healthy human individuals. Measured with immunoSEQ multiplex PCR; TCRdb has only the in-frame clones, and not every one. The table records 730,000 or so clones, approximately 79% of them present only once. The material sequenced was memory CD4+ T cells sorted from blood. Subset specified: CD45RA-negative fraction. Source of these receptors: a woman under 40 in good health.

The genes are TRBV9 and TRBJ2-2; TRBD1 agrees at 9 bases. The CDR3 contains 14 residues. The germline CDR1 and CDR2 sequences are SGDLS and YYNGEE. V lost 5 bases, J lost 4 bases, and 3 bases stayed unmatched. In DNA form, the CDR3 reads TGTGCCAGCAGGCCGACAGGGGGCACCGGGGAGCTGTTTTTT. Its translation: CASRPTGGTGELFF.

V and J are TRBV5-5 and TRBJ2-1; D is unresolved. Germline CDR1 and CDR2: SGHKS and YYEKEE (reference sequence). The V and J ends lost 3 bases and 2 bases respectively, with 18 bases between them. The length of the CDR3 is 17 residues. CDR3 DNA: TGTGCCAGCAGCTCAAGGGCGACTCAGATCACCTACAATGAGCAGTTCTTC. It is translated as CASSSRATQITYNEQFF.

The chain joins TRBV5-1 to TRBJ1-5; a possible D gene is TRBD1 (6 bases). This CDR3 region has 14 residues. The V end lost 4 bases, the J end lost 6 bases, and 14 bases lay between the germline ends. Germline loops: CDR1 SGHRS, CDR2 YFSETQ. In DNA, the CDR3 is TGCGCCAGCAGCCAAGGGGGAGTCGGTCAGCCCCAGCATTTT. It translates to CASSQGGVGQPQHF. The entire variable domain, with the rest obtained from reference TRBV5-1 and TRBJ1-5, is as follows: KAGVTQTPRYLIKTRGQQVTLSCSPISGHRSVSWYQQTPGQGLQFLFEYFSETQRNKGNFPGRFSGRQFSNSRSEMNVSTLELGDSALYLCASSQGGVGQPQHFGDGTRLSIL.

This clone was counted many times. The chain has TRBV2 and TRBJ1-3; D uncertain. Trimming pared 6 bases from V and 0 bases from J, leaving 9 bases between. CDR1 SNHLY and CDR2 FYNNEI come from the germline V gene. This CDR3 region has 14 residues. The CDR3 DNA follows: TGTGCCAGCAGGGCAGATTACTCTGGAAACACCATATATTTT. Amino acids: CASRADYSGNTIYF.

The chain links TRBV5-1 to TRBJ2-3, with D possibly being TRBD2 (6 bases). This CDR3 has 14 amino acids. The V end lost 8 bases, the J end lost 2 bases, and 15 bases lay between the germline ends. The V gene's germline CDR1 is SGHRS and CDR2 YFSETQ. The DNA for the CDR3 is TGCGCCAGTCTTAGCGGAACGTCCACAGATACGCAGTATTTT. Translating gives CASLSGTSTDTQYF.

The chain combines TRBV5-1 with TRBJ2-2; no clear D. Trimming pared 3 bases from V and 5 bases from J, leaving 8 bases between. Per the germline V gene, CDR1 is SGHRS and CDR2 is YFSETQ. CDR3 size: 13 residues. The CDR3 spells CASSSELTGELFF. In DNA form, the CDR3 reads TGCGCCAGCAGCTCGGAGCTGACCGGGGAGCTGTTTTTT.

The genes are TRBV27 and TRBJ2-7, with D perhaps TRBD1 or TRBD2 (6 bases each). This CDR3 comprises 17 residues. CDR1 is MNHEY and CDR2 is SMNVEV in the germline V gene (reference sequence). V was clipped by 6 bases and J by 0 bases, with 21 bases between them. The CDR3 region is CASRSPGAPSASYEQYF. The DNA for the CDR3 is TGTGCCAGCAGGTCGCCGGGGGCTCCTAGTGCCTCCTACGAGCAGTACTTC.

This clone has only one observation. The J gene is TRBJ1-3, the V gene TRBV4-1; D is ambiguous. V was trimmed by 4 bases and J by 1 base, leaving 17 bases between them. Germline CDR1 reads MGHRA; CDR2 reads YSYEKL. The CDR3 is 17 amino acids. The CDR3 loop reads CASSLQTQQYSGNTIYF. CDR3 in DNA: TGCGCCAGCAGCCTCCAGACACAACAATATTCTGGAAACACCATATATTTT.

CDR3 in amino acids: CASRPGLTGEKLFF. In nucleotides, the CDR3 is TGTGCCAGTAGGCCCGGGCTCACGGGCGAAAAACTGTTTTTT. V and J are TRBV19 and TRBJ1-4; unclear D gene. CDR1 is LNHDA, CDR2 SQIVND, per germline (reference sequence). This CDR3 has 14 residues. V was trimmed by 6 bases and J by 8 bases, leaving 16 bases between them. Using reference TRBV19 and TRBJ1-4 for the parts outside the CDR3, the full variable domain is DGGITQSPKYLFRKEGQNVTLSCEQNLNHDAMYWYRQDPGQGLRLIYYSQIVNDFQKGDIAEGYSVSREKKESFPLTVTSAQKNPTAFYLCASRPGLTGEKLFFGSGTQLSVL.

The chain is built from TRBV4-2 and TRBJ2-3; TRBD2 aligns across 12 bases. The CDR3 consists of 18 residues. Germline loops: CDR1 LGHNA, CDR2 YNFKEQ. Trimming at V came to 0 bases and at J to 4 bases, leaving 8 bases not matched to a gene. The CDR3 loop reads CASSQDALAGGLADTQYF. CDR3 bases: TGTGCCAGCAGCCAAGATGCGCTAGCGGGAGGGTTGGCAGATACGCAGTATTTT.

The chain has TRBV6-1 and TRBJ2-7, with TRBD1 matching over 7 bases. V was clipped by 4 bases and J by 4 bases; unmatched bases: 19. CDR1 and CDR2 from the germline V gene are MNHNS and SASEGT. The CDR3 is 18 residues long. The CDR3 sequence is CASSGFGDRALPGYEQYF. The CDR3 nucleotides are TGTGCCAGCAGTGGTTTTGGAGACAGGGCTCTTCCTGGTTACGAGCAGTACTTC.

The chain joins TRBV7-3 to TRBJ2-3, with a possible D match to TRBD2 (6 bases). The CDR3 totals 16 residues. V lost 4 bases, J lost 0 bases, and 14 bases lay in between. From germline, CDR1 is SGHTA and CDR2 FQGTGA. CDR3 sequence: CASSSKPGLSTDTQYF. The CDR3 coding sequence is TGTGCCAGCAGCTCAAAGCCGGGACTCAGCACAGATACGCAGTATTTT.

On this clone: Additional DNA sequences in this sample encode the identical CDR3. The V and J genes are TRBV2 and TRBJ1-2, with TRBD1 as a possible D gene (6 bases). Germline CDR1 reads SNHLY; CDR2 reads FYNNEI. The germline V and J ends were trimmed by 5 bases and 1 base, with 8 bases remaining between them. The CDR3 covers 13 residues. CDR3 in amino acids: CASSRTDNYGYTF. The CDR3 DNA reads TGTGCCAGCAGTCGGACAGATAACTATGGCTACACCTTC.

V is TRBV5-1 and J is TRBJ1-1, with TRBD1 matching over 7 bases. The germline V gene has CDR1 SGHRS and CDR2 YFSETQ. V shed 4 bases and J 5 bases; nucleotides not matched to a gene: 8. This CDR3 has 14 amino acids. CDR3 nucleotide sequence: TGCGCCAGCAGCGGCGGGACAGTGGGTACTGAAGCTTTCTTT. Its protein product is CASSGGTVGTEAFF. Complete variable domain (other parts from reference TRBV5-1 and TRBJ1-1): KAGVTQTPRYLIKTRGQQVTLSCSPISGHRSVSWYQQTPGQGLQFLFEYFSETQRNKGNFPGRFSGRQFSNSRSEMNVSTLELGDSALYLCASSGGTVGTEAFFGQGTRLTVV.

As DNA, the CDR3 is TGTGCCAGCAGCTTATCTTCCGGGACAGGGACTTACGAGCAGTACTTC. Its protein product is CASSLSSGTGTYEQYF. The chain employs TRBV11-2 and TRBJ2-7; 9 nucleotides match TRBD1. The CDR3 has 16 residues. The junction had 9 bases not matched to a gene; V was cut back by 2 bases and J by 4 bases. Per germline, CDR1 SGHAT and CDR2 FQNNGV.

The rearrangement joins TRBV7-7 to TRBJ2-2, with TRBD2 identical over 16 bases. V was clipped by 4 bases and J by 0 bases; unmatched bases: 5. CDR1 and CDR2 from the germline V gene are SSHAT and FNYEAQ (reference sequence). The CDR3 length is 19 residues. CDR3 in amino acids: CASSSGTSGRGANTGELFF. The CDR3 region has the DNA TGTGCCAGCAGCTCTGGGACTAGCGGGAGGGGAGCGAACACCGGGGAGCTGTTTTTT.

The CDR3 region is CASSSQNRNTEAFF. The CDR3 nucleotides read TGTGCCAGCTCATCTCAAAACAGGAACACTGAAGCTTTCTTT. The chain recombines TRBV18 with TRBJ1-1; D call uncertain. The CDR3 has 14 amino acids. V was clipped by 5 bases and J by 1 base, with 11 bases between them. In germline, CDR1 is KGHSH, CDR2 LQKENI.

The gene calls are TRBV21-1 and TRBJ2-7; the table's D gene call, TRBD2, was not cross checked with the DNA. TRBV21-1 is noted as a pseudogene. This CDR3 has 13 amino acids. The CDR3 sequence is CASSPWGAEEQYF. CDR3 nucleotides: TGTGCCAGCAGCCCTTGGGGAGCGGAGGAGCAGTACTTC.

V and J are TRBV11-2 and TRBJ2-7; 7 nucleotides agree with TRBD1. CDR3 size: 15 residues. Germline CDR1 reads SGHAT; CDR2 reads FQNNGV. J was trimmed by 3 bases and V by 1 base; bases with no gene match: 6. As DNA, the CDR3 is TGTGCCAGCAGCTTAGTTGAGACAGGGTTCTACGAGCAGTACTTC. Its protein product is CASSLVETGFYEQYF.

The chain uses TRBV11-2 and TRBJ2-7, with TRBD2 identical over 13 bases. Germline V gene data show CDR1 as SGHAT and CDR2 as FQNNGV. This CDR3 is built from 17 residues. The junction had 12 bases not matched to a gene; V was cut back by 5 bases and J by 5 bases. This chain's CDR3 is CASSQPWTSGSLHEQYF. The DNA of the CDR3 is TGTGCCAGCAGCCAGCCCTGGACTAGCGGGAGCCTCCACGAGCAGTACTTC.